The sequence of this T cell receptor (beta chain) was determined in a study of chemoradiotherapy in HPV16-positive cancers. Profiled with immunoSEQ multiplex PCR; TCRdb holds only in-frame clones, not every one. The data contain tens of thousands of clones, 90% of them singletons. Germline loops: CDR1 SGHRS, CDR2 YFSETQ. The CDR3 totals 17 residues. Trimming removed 1 base from V and 2 bases from J, with 18 bases in between. Source: blood, taken from a patient who underwent chemoradiotherapy. The receptor was derived from a human donor with HPV-associated anogenital cancer. This chain links TRBV5-1 with TRBJ1-1, with D uncertain. CDR3 bases: TGCGCCAGCAGCTTGATGAAACGGGTAGACATTAACACTGAAGCTTTCTTT. Translation: CASSLMKRVDINTEAFF.